One and the same sample provided the 19 T cell receptor beta chains below, sequenced in a study of blood T cells in healthy people across ages. Combining a sample-barcoded 5' primer with a J-beta primer mix, a second PCR ran for about 7 to 11 cycles. TCRdb itself ran the 5' RACE reads through MiXCR, one entry per CDR3 protein. The sample holds 1.2 million to 1.5 million distinct CDR3 sequences, roughly 45% seen once. The sample was blood. These TCRs come from a woman aged 18 to 35 in good health.

The rearrangement joins TRBV20-1 to TRBJ2-3, with TRBD2 matching 8 bases. J lost 7 bases, V lost 0 bases, and 12 bases had no gene match. CDR1 and CDR2 from the germline V gene are DFQATT and SNEGSKA (reference sequence). The CDR3 sequence is 16 residues long. The CDR3: CSARDRGREVVYTQYF. CDR3 DNA sequence: TGCAGTGCTAGAGATCGGGGGCGGGAGGTTGTTTATACGCAGTATTTT.

V usage is TRBV4-1 and J usage is TRBJ1-2, with D possibly being TRBD1 (5 bases). V was cut by 3 bases and J by 6 bases, with 14 bases left in between. The germline V gene encodes CDR1 MGHRA and CDR2 YSYEKL. CDR3 length equals 14 residues. The CDR3: CASSHWGGVDGYTF. In DNA form, the CDR3 reads TGCGCCAGCAGCCATTGGGGAGGGGTTGATGGCTACACCTTC.

This clonotype has a handful of counts. The chain uses TRBV6-1 and TRBJ2-7; 8 bases align to TRBD2. Losses at the gene ends were 2 bases for V and 0 bases for J; bases not matched to a gene: 3. The CDR3 is made up of 15 amino acids. The germline gives CDR1 MNHNS, CDR2 SASEGT. CDR3 sequence: CASSESAGASYEQYF. In DNA, the CDR3 is TGTGCCAGCAGTGAATCAGCGGGAGCCTCCTACGAGCAGTACTTC.

This clonotype came up a few times. This chain joins TRBV12-3 or TRBV12-4 and TRBJ2-5; 9 bases agree with TRBD1. Losses at the gene ends were 7 bases for V and 5 bases for J; bases not matched to a gene: 5. CDR3 size: 13 residues. CDR3 loop: CASTRTGGETQYF. The CDR3 bases are TGTGCCAGCACTAGAACAGGGGGCGAGACCCAGTACTTC.

This clonotype appeared a few times. The chain couples TRBV3-1 to TRBJ2-1; no reliable D call. The germline V gene encodes CDR1 LGHDT and CDR2 YNNKEL (reference sequence). The CDR3 runs to 12 residues. V was shortened by 3 bases and J by 6 bases, with 6 bases between the two germline ends. The CDR3: CASSHLGNEQFF. The CDR3 DNA is TGTGCCAGCAGCCACCTTGGCAATGAGCAGTTCTTC.

The rearrangement uses TRBV9 and TRBJ1-1; D gene unclear. V was pared by 0 bases and J by 0 bases, with 9 bases between. Germline V gives CDR1 SGDLS, CDR2 YYNGEE. This CDR3 spans 15 amino acids. CDR3 region: CASSVEGLMNTEAFF. In DNA, the CDR3 is TGTGCCAGCAGCGTAGAGGGCCTAATGAACACTGAAGCTTTCTTT. Full variable domain (outside the CDR3, taken from reference TRBV9 and TRBJ1-1): DSGVTQTPKHLITATGQRVTLRCSPRSGDLSVYWYQQSLDQGLQFLIQYYNGEERAKGNILERFSAQQFPDLHSELNLSSLELGDSALYFCASSVEGLMNTEAFFGQGTRLTVV.

V is TRBV18 and J is TRBJ2-7, with D possibly matching TRBD2 (7 bases). CDR1 is KGHSH, CDR2 LQKENI, per germline. Trimming took 7 bases from V and 2 from J, leaving 24 bases between them. This CDR3 has 17 amino acids. The CDR3 region has the DNA TGTGCCAGCTTCTCGGACGTCGGGGGGCTGAAGACCTACGAGCAGTACTTC. Its protein product is CASFSDVGGLKTYEQYF.

The gene calls are TRBV5-5 and TRBJ2-3; 7 nucleotides align to TRBD2. With 4 bases clipped from V and 2 bases from J, the junction kept 16 bases outside the gene matches. CDR1 and CDR2 from the germline V gene are SGHKS and YYEKEE (reference sequence). The CDR3 totals 18 residues. The CDR3 bases are TGTGCCAGCAGCCCACATCCTCTAGCGGAAGGCCTCACAGATACGCAGTATTTT. Translated, it gives CASSPHPLAEGLTDTQYF. Complete variable domain (other parts from reference TRBV5-5 and TRBJ2-3): DAGVTQSPTHLIKTRGQQVTLRCSPISGHKSVSWYQQVLGQGPQFIFQYYEKEERGRGNFPDRFSARQFPNYSSELNVNALLLGDSALYLCASSPHPLAEGLTDTQYFGPGTRLTVL.

This clonotype was found once. This chain uses TRBV18 with TRBJ1-1; D is ambiguous. Trimming left V 6 bases short and J 2 bases short, with 13 bases between. In germline, CDR1 is KGHSH, CDR2 LQKENI. CDR3 size: 14 residues. As DNA, the CDR3 is TGTGCCAGCTCGCCCAAAGGCGGAAACACTGAAGCTTTCTTT. This codes for CASSPKGGNTEAFF.

V is TRBV14 and J is TRBJ1-2; D is ambiguous. V lost 1 base to trimming and J lost 5 bases, with 11 bases between them. Germline CDR1 reads SGHDN; CDR2 reads FVKESK. This CDR3 is built from 14 residues. The CDR3 DNA follows: TGTGCCAGCAGCCAAGTCGGACTCTCTTATGGCTACACCTTC. This sequence encodes CASSQVGLSYGYTF.

V usage is TRBV5-1 and J usage is TRBJ2-3, with 12 bases fitting TRBD1. This CDR3 has 16 residues. V lost 0 bases and J lost 8; bases outside the gene matches: 7. Germline-derived CDR1 and CDR2 are SGHRS and YFSETQ. The CDR3 spells CASSLVTGTGGSTQYF. Written as DNA, the CDR3 is TGCGCCAGCAGCTTGGTTACCGGGACAGGGGGCTCTACGCAGTATTTT.

The chain couples TRBV6-1 to TRBJ2-3; D may correspond to TRBD1 or TRBD2 (5 bases each). The CDR3 is 14 amino acids. Trimming removed 2 bases at V and 8 bases at J, with 14 bases between. The germline CDR1 and CDR2 sequences are MNHNS and SASEGT. The CDR3 reads CASSEHRDRRTQYF. CDR3 DNA: TGTGCCAGCAGTGAACACCGGGACCGGCGTACGCAGTATTTT.

The rearrangement uses TRBV12-3 or TRBV12-4 and TRBJ2-4, with unresolved D. The DNA matches TRBJ2-7 better at its end, which makes the J call doubtful. The CDR3 totals 16 residues. CDR3 sequence (DNA): TGTGCCAGCAGTTTAGAGCCCCGGACGGGTGCCCACGAGCAGTACTTC. Translated: CASSLEPRTGAHEQYF.

This clonotype was counted a few times. The chain has TRBV10-1 and TRBJ2-5; no firm D call. Germline-derived CDR1 and CDR2 are WNHNN and SYGVQD (reference sequence). CDR3 length equals 13 residues. Trimming took off 5 bases at V and 6 bases at J, with 13 bases between the two ends. The CDR3 nucleotides are TGCGCCAGCAGTTCGGCCCCTGGGCAGACCCAGTACTTC. Residues: CASSSAPGQTQYF.

V gene TRBV6-1 combines with J gene TRBJ2-2; TRBD2 might be the D (7 bases). This CDR3 contains 15 residues. In germline, CDR1 is MNHNS, CDR2 SASEGT. The V end lost 4 bases, the J end lost 1 base, and 10 bases lay between the germline ends. Written as DNA, the CDR3 is TGTGCCAGCAGTGCGGGGGGCCAGAACACCGGGGAGCTGTTTTTT. The encoded protein is CASSAGGQNTGELFF.

This chain joins TRBV6-5 and TRBJ2-3, with TRBD2 matching 12 bases. J lost 8 bases, V lost 6 bases, and 9 bases had no gene match. CDR1 is MNHEY and CDR2 is SVGAGI in the germline V gene. This CDR3 has 15 residues. The CDR3 DNA sequence: TGTGCCAGCAGATCCCTAGCGGGGGGGCAGGGTACGCAGTATTTT. Its translation: CASRSLAGGQGTQYF.

This clonotype turned up a few times. This rearrangement joins TRBV28 to TRBJ1-1; 9 nucleotides line up with TRBD1. Trimming removed 4 bases from V and 1 base from J; junction bases left unmatched: 10. The CDR3 length is 17 residues. The germline gives CDR1 MDHEN, CDR2 SYDVKM. The CDR3, as DNA: TGTGCCAGCAGTTCTACCGGGACAGGGCTAGGGAACACTGAAGCTTTCTTT. Protein: CASSSTGTGLGNTEAFF.

The chain carries TRBV2 and TRBJ1-2; 8 bases align to TRBD1. The CDR3 spans 14 residues. The germline gives CDR1 SNHLY, CDR2 FYNNEI. The V gene end was trimmed by 1 base and the J gene end by 8 bases; junction bases not matched to a gene: 6. CDR3 DNA: TGTGCCAGCAGTGAAGAGGACAGGGCGAGGGGCTACACCTTC. As protein: CASSEEDRARGYTF. The full variable domain, with the rest looked up from reference TRBV2 and TRBJ1-2, is EPEVTQTPSHQVTQMGQEVILRCVPISNHLYFYWYRQILGQKVEFLVSFYNNEISEKSEIFDDQFSVERPDGSNFTLKIRSTKLEDSAMYFCASSEEDRARGYTFGSGTRLTVV.

The J gene is TRBJ2-3, the V gene TRBV12-3 or TRBV12-4, with a tentative D call TRBD2 (6 bases). The V end was cut by 8 bases, the J end by 6 bases, with 21 bases between. This CDR3 is 15 amino acids long. The CDR3 is CASYLAGGNTDTQYF. CDR3 DNA sequence: TGTGCCAGCTACCTCGCCGGAGGGAATACGGATACGCAGTATTTT.